This T cell receptor beta chain stems from a study of cytomegalovirus exposure and HLA in healthy donors. Points from the study as a whole: Among immune exposure information, only CMV serostatus was available. According to a later analysis, most TCR beta chains associated with CMV appeared HLA-restricted. The number of N-insertions in an Asian-associated ancestry cluster was reportedly below the 666-donor mean in a later analysis. Listed as cytomegalovirus-associated were over 150 TCR beta chains.

This PCR relied on a set of 60 Vbeta primers and 13 Jbeta primers. Clones were read by immunoSEQ multiplex PCR, and TCRdb kept only the in-frame ones, dropping some. The sample holds 100,000 to 150,000 clones, about four fifths seen once. CDR1 and CDR2 from the germline V gene are SGHDT and YYEEEE. Between the trimmed V and J ends, which lost 1 base and 0 bases, there was a span of 14 bases. The CDR3 loop spans 18 amino acids. Only one count was recorded for this clone. Its antigen is not known. This TCR was sampled from a man aged 40-49 years in good health and CMV-seronegative. The source material was PBMCs. The rearrangement links TRBV5-6 to TRBJ2-6; tentatively, D is TRBD1 (5 bases). CDR3 sequence (DNA): TGTGCCAGCAGCTTGTGGGGCAGCAGTAGCTCTGGGGCCAACGTCCTGACTTTC. Protein sequence: CASSLWGSSSSGANVLTF.